Listed here are 16 T cell receptor beta chains from one sample, sequenced in a study of shared clonotypes between healthy human individuals. Repertoires were generated with immunoSEQ multiplex PCR, while TCRdb's copy carries only in-frame clones and drops some. Found here are around 620,000 clones, about 95% of them singletons; the top ten hold about 0.11%. Naive CD8 cells lacked CD45RO and underwent positive selection for CCR7, leaving out terminally differentiated effector memory CD45RA+ cells. The sample was naive CD8+ T cells sorted from blood. These receptor sequences come from a young woman in good health.

This rearrangement joins TRBV9 to TRBJ2-1; TRBD2 aligns across 9 bases. The CDR3 is 16 amino acids. V dropped 4 bases and J dropped 0; count of bases not matched to a gene: 5. CDR1 SGDLS and CDR2 YYNGEE come from the germline V gene. The DNA for the CDR3 is TGTGCCAGCAGCTTAGCGGGAGTGTCCTCCTACAATGAGCAGTTCTTC. This gives the protein CASSLAGVSSYNEQFF. Supplemented by reference TRBV9 and TRBJ2-1, the full variable domain reads DSGVTQTPKHLITATGQRVTLRCSPRSGDLSVYWYQQSLDQGLQFLIQYYNGEERAKGNILERFSAQQFPDLHSELNLSSLELGDSALYFCASSLAGVSSYNEQFFGPGTRLTVL.

The chain links TRBV28 to TRBJ1-3; no clear D gene. The CDR3 consists of 13 residues. V lost 6 bases to trimming and J lost 4 bases, with 10 bases between them. Looked up from germline, CDR1 is MDHEN and CDR2 is SYDVKM. CDR3 protein: CASRGGEGNTIYF. The CDR3 nucleotides read TGTGCCAGCAGGGGCGGTGAGGGAAACACCATATATTTT.

The rearrangement joins TRBV4-1 to TRBJ1-2, with D possibly being TRBD1 (5 bases). CDR1 and CDR2 (germline): MGHRA, YSYEKL. V lost 4 bases, J lost 2 bases, and 11 bases lay in between. The CDR3 extends over 14 amino acids. For the CDR3, the DNA is TGCGCCAGCAGCCGACCACAGGAAAACTATGGCTACACCTTC. Its protein is CASSRPQENYGYTF.

This sequence joins TRBV7-9 and TRBJ2-7, with D possibly matching TRBD2 (6 bases). CDR1 is SEHNR and CDR2 is FQNEAQ in the germline V gene (reference sequence). V lost 4 bases and J 6 bases, leaving 16 bases between the germline ends. The CDR3 sequence is 14 residues long. CDR3 DNA: TGTGCCAGCAGCTCCGGAGGGACCCCCCTCGAGCAGTACTTC. It specifies CASSSGGTPLEQYF.

The J gene is TRBJ2-7, the V gene TRBV7-6, with D possibly matching TRBD2 (5 bases). The V gene's germline CDR1 is SGHVS and CDR2 FNYEAQ. The CDR3 consists of 15 residues. With 4 bases removed from V and 0 bases from J, the gap between germline ends came to 13 bases. CDR3 in DNA: TGTGCCAGCAGCTCTGAAGCGGTCGACTCCTACGAGCAGTACTTC. Protein: CASSSEAVDSYEQYF.

V is TRBV4-2 and J is TRBJ1-6, with D unclear. The germline V gene has CDR1 LGHNA and CDR2 YNFKEQ. CDR3 length: 17 amino acids. V was cut by 0 bases and J by 9 bases, with 18 bases left in between. The CDR3 sequence is CASSQDPNGSKFSPLHF. The DNA for the CDR3 is TGTGCCAGCAGCCAAGATCCGAATGGGTCAAAATTTTCACCCCTCCACTTT.

The chain couples TRBV5-1 to TRBJ2-5; the D gene is possibly TRBD2 (6 bases). CDR3 length equals 14 residues. The germline V gene encodes CDR1 SGHRS and CDR2 YFSETQ. Trimming took 6 bases from V and 11 from J, leaving 23 bases between them. The CDR3 here is CASKRERGRGEQYF. For the CDR3, the DNA is TGCGCCAGCAAACGGGAGAGGGGCCGAGGAGAGCAGTACTTC.

Worth noting for this clone: The sample has other DNA sequences that encode this CDR3 too. The rearrangement links TRBV5-1 to TRBJ2-1; D uncertain. The CDR3 is made up of 12 amino acids. V lost 0 bases to trimming and J lost 7 bases, with 5 bases between them. Germline V gene data show CDR1 as SGHRS and CDR2 as YFSETQ. CDR3 DNA: TGCGCCAGCAGCTTGGAGGGAAATGAGCAGTTCTTC. Protein product: CASSLEGNEQFF.

The rearrangement uses TRBV27 and TRBJ2-2, with 9 bases identical to TRBD1. The CDR3 spans 17 residues. V was clipped by 3 bases and J by 5 bases; unmatched bases: 10. Germline V CDR1 and CDR2: MNHEY, SMNVEV (reference sequence). The CDR3 protein is CASSFNSWTGDTGELFF. CDR3 in DNA: TGTGCCAGCAGTTTTAATTCTTGGACAGGGGATACCGGGGAGCTGTTTTTT.

The V and J genes are TRBV15 and TRBJ2-1; D remains ambiguous. This CDR3 has 11 residues. Germline V gene data show CDR1 as LNHNV and CDR2 as YYDKDF (reference sequence). Trimming took off 3 bases at V and 8 bases at J, with 5 bases between the two ends. CDR3: CATSRAYEQFF. The CDR3 nucleotides are TGTGCCACCAGCAGGGCGTATGAGCAGTTCTTC.

To note about this clone: A read error may be the cause here, since a much bigger clone is one base away. In the same sample, other DNA sequences code for this CDR3. The chain has TRBV13 and TRBJ2-7; D is unclear. CDR3 length equals 11 residues. Germline lookup yields CDR1 PRHDT and CDR2 FYEKMQ (reference sequence). Trimming shortened V by 4 bases and J by 1 base, and 2 bases separated the two germline ends. CDR3 DNA sequence: TGTGCCAGCAGCTCATCCTACGAGCAGTACTTC. This translates into CASSSSYEQYF.

Worth noting for this clone: Given a much more abundant clone one base away, this may be a read error. The same CDR3 arises from other DNA sequences in this sample as well. The V gene is TRBV5-6, the J gene TRBJ1-2; 7 bases match TRBD1. The CDR3 covers 13 residues. CDR1 and CDR2 from the germline V gene are SGHDT and YYEEEE. With 4 bases clipped from V and 5 bases from J, the junction kept 5 bases outside the gene matches. Here the CDR3 DNA reads TGTGCCAGCAGCCCCGGGACAGCTTATGGCTACACCTTC. As protein: CASSPGTAYGYTF. Full variable domain (missing parts from reference TRBV5-6 and TRBJ1-2): DAGVTQSPTHLIKTRGQQVTLRCSPKSGHDTVSWYQQALGQGPQFIFQYYEEEERQRGNFPDRFSGHQFPNYSSELNVNALLLGDSALYLCASSPGTAYGYTFGSGTRLTVV.

The chain links TRBV6-4 to TRBJ2-3; possibly TRBD2 for D (7 bases). Germline V gene lookup returns CDR1 MRHNA and CDR2 SNTAGT. The V end was cut by 1 base, the J end by 0 bases, with 17 bases between. The CDR3 runs to 18 residues. The CDR3 region is CASSDYLRGGVSTDTQYF. CDR3 DNA sequence: TGTGCCAGCAGTGACTACCTGAGGGGGGGAGTGAGCACAGATACGCAGTATTTT.

The chain is built from TRBV28 and TRBJ2-1; unclear D gene. The CDR3 sequence is 15 residues long. V was trimmed by 7 bases and J by 4 bases, leaving 17 bases between them. Germline CDR1 reads MDHEN; CDR2 reads SYDVKM. CDR3 region: CASTREHSKYNEQFF. In nucleotides, the CDR3 is TGTGCCAGCACCCGAGAGCACAGCAAGTACAATGAGCAGTTCTTC. Combining the CDR3 with reference TRBV28 and TRBJ2-1 gives the whole variable domain DVKVTQSSRYLVKRTGEKVFLECVQDMDHENMFWYRQDPGLGLRLIYFSYDVKMKEKGDIPEGYSVSREKKERFSLILESASTNQTSMYLCASTREHSKYNEQFFGPGTRLTVL.

The rearrangement links TRBV19 to TRBJ2-7; the D gene is possibly TRBD2 (5 bases). The ends were cut back, 4 bases at V and 7 bases at J, with 14 bases in the middle. Germline assignment: CDR1 LNHDA and CDR2 SQIVND (reference sequence). This CDR3 has 13 residues. CDR3 amino acids: CASSKANAGEQYF. The CDR3, as DNA: TGTGCCAGTAGTAAGGCGAATGCGGGTGAGCAGTACTTC.

V usage is TRBV7-3 and J usage is TRBJ2-1, with D unclear. The CDR3 contains 12 residues. Germline CDR1 SGHTA, CDR2 FQGTGA. V lost 10 bases to trimming and J lost 7 bases, with 14 bases between them. This CDR3 reads CATLSSSNEQFF. CDR3 bases: TGTGCCACCTTATCTAGTTCGAATGAGCAGTTCTTC.